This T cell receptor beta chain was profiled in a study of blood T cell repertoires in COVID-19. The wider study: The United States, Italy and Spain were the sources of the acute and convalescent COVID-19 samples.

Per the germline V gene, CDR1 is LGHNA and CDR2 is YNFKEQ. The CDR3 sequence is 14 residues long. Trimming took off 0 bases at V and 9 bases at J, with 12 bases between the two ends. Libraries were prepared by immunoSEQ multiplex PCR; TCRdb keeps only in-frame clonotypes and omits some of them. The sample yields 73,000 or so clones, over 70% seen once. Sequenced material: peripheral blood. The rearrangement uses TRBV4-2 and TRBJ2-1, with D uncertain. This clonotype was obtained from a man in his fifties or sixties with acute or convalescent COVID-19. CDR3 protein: CASSQEPGTREQFF. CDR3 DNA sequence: TGTGCCAGCAGCCAAGAGCCAGGCACCCGTGAGCAGTTCTTC.